The next 7 T cell receptor beta chains were all read from a single sample in a study of T cells after yellow fever vaccination. TCRdb ran MiXCR on the 5' RACE reads and lists one entry per CDR3 protein. Among fewer than 350,000 distinct CDR3 sequences listed, roughly 8.7% were seen once. Sample: PBMCs, taken on the day of the first yellow fever vaccination. These receptors were taken from a man aged 18 to 35 who received the YFV17D yellow fever vaccine.

This chain links TRBV7-9 with TRBJ1-1; tentatively, D is TRBD1 (5 bases). The length of the CDR3 is 14 residues. Between the trimmed V and J ends, which lost 2 bases and 2 bases, there was a span of 9 bases. Germline V CDR1 and CDR2: SEHNR, FQNEAQ (reference sequence). The CDR3, as DNA: TGTGCCAGCAGCTTAAAGGGACCTAACACTGAAGCTTTCTTT. This codes for CASSLKGPNTEAFF. Combining the CDR3 with reference TRBV7-9 and TRBJ1-1 gives the whole variable domain DTGVSQNPRHKITKRGQNVTFRCDPISEHNRLYWYRQTLGQGPEFLTYFQNEAQLEKSRLLSDRFSAERPKGSFSTLEIQRTEQGDSAMYLCASSLKGPNTEAFFGQGTRLTVV.

This clonotype showed up many times. The chain is built from TRBV4-2 and TRBJ2-2; D may be TRBD2 (5 bases). Between the trimmed V and J ends, which lost 1 base and 6 bases, there was a span of 12 bases. The CDR3 is 15 amino acids. CDR1 and CDR2 (germline): LGHNA, YNFKEQ. CDR3 in amino acids: CASSQAASSAGELFF. The CDR3 nucleotides read TGTGCCAGCAGCCAAGCGGCTAGCTCGGCCGGGGAGCTGTTTTTT.

This clonotype was observed a few times. V is TRBV10-3 and J is TRBJ2-5, with D possibly TRBD2 on 6 matching bases. Germline lookup yields CDR1 ENHRY and CDR2 SYGVKD. This CDR3 comprises 14 residues. With 6 bases removed from V and 1 base from J, the gap between germline ends came to 12 bases. The DNA of the CDR3 is TGTGCCATCAGACCAGCTAGCGCCCAAGAGACCCAGTACTTC. It translates to CAIRPASAQETQYF.

This clonotype was seen only a few times. This chain links TRBV5-1 with TRBJ2-7; 7 bases are a match to TRBD2. V shed 1 base and J 5 bases; nucleotides not matched to a gene: 9. The CDR3 has 15 amino acids. CDR1 is SGHRS and CDR2 is YFSETQ in the germline V gene. The CDR3 DNA reads as TGCGCCAGCAGCTTGTCTGGCGGGGGTTCCCACGAGCAGTACTTC. This codes for CASSLSGGGSHEQYF.

A few counts support this clonotype. This chain uses TRBV19 with TRBJ1-6, with TRBD1 matching over 9 bases. The CDR3 contains 13 residues. Germline CDR1 is LNHDA and CDR2 is SQIVND (reference sequence). The trim removed 8 bases at V and 8 bases at J, leaving 4 bases unmatched. Written as DNA, the CDR3 is TGTGCCAGTGGACAGGGGAGCTATTCACCCCTCCACTTT. As protein: CASGQGSYSPLHF.

The V gene is TRBV9, the J gene TRBJ2-7, with 7 nucleotides matching TRBD1. The trim removed 0 bases at V and 8 bases at J, leaving 20 bases unmatched. The CDR3 consists of 18 residues. The germline V gene has CDR1 SGDLS and CDR2 YYNGEE. DNA of the CDR3: TGTGCCAGCAGCGTAGCCAACCAAGTCACAGGGGCGAGGGATCAGCAGTACTTC. This gives the protein CASSVANQVTGARDQQYF. Supplemented by reference TRBV9 and TRBJ2-7, the full variable domain reads DSGVTQTPKHLITATGQRVTLRCSPRSGDLSVYWYQQSLDQGLQFLIQYYNGEERAKGNILERFSAQQFPDLHSELNLSSLELGDSALYFCASSVANQVTGARDQQYFGPGTRLTVT.

V is TRBV12-3 or TRBV12-4 and J is TRBJ1-6; the D is unclear. The CDR3 consists of 14 residues. V was clipped by 5 bases and J by 4 bases, with 9 bases between them. The chain's CDR3 is CASSPRSYNSPLHF. As DNA, the CDR3 is TGTGCCAGCAGTCCCCGGTCTTATAATTCACCCCTCCACTTT.